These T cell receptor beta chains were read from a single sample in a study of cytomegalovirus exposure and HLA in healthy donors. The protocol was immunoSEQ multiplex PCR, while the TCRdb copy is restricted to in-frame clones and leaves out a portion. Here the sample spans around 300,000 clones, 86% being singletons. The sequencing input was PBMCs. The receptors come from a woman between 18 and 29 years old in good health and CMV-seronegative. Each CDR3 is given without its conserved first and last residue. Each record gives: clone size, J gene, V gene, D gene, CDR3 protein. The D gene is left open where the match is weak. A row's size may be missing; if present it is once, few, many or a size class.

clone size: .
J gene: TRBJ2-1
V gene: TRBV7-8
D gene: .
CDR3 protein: ASSPRLSNEQF

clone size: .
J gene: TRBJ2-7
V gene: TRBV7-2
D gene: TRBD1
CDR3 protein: ASSPTGQESYEQY

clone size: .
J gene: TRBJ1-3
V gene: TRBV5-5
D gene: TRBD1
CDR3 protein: ASSFGRGPTSGNTIY

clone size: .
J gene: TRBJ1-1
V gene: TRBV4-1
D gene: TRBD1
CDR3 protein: ASSPGQGNTEAF

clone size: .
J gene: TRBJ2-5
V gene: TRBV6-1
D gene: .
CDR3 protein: ASSETHLPRWPGMETQY

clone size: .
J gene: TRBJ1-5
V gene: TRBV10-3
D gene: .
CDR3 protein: AISDRRGDQPQH

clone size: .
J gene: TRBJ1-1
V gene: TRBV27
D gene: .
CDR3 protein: ASVGPSTEAF

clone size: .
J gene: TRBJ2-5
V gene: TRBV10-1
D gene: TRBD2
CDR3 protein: ASSEEGTSGRETQY

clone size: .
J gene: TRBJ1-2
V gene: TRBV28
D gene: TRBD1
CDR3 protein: ASSLYPGQGNGYT

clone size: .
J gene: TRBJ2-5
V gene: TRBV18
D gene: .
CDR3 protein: ASSPAVLGETQY

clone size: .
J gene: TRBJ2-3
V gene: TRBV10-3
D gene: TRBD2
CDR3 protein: AISESSGGGTDTQY

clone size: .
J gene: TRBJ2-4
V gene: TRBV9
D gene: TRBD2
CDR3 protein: ASSPRLAGGSKNIQY

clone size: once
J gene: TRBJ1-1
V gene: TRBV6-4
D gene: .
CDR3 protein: ASSQGLNTEAF

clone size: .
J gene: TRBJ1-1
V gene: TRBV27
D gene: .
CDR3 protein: ASSLKPGAGTEAF

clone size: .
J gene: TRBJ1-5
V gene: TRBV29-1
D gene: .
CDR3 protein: SVHDGSNQPQH

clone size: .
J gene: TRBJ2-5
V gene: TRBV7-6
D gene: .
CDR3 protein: ASSFIGETQY

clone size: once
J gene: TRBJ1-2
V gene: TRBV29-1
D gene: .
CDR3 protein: SVTAGELDYGYT

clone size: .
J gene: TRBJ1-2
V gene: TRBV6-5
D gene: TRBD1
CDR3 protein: ASSRDQGDNYGYT

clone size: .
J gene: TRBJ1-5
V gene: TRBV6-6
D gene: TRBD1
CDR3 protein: ASRKTGENQPQH

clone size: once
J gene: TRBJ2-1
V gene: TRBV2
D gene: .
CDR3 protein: ASSGLDWQF

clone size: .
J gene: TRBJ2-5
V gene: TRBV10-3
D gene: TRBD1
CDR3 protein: AISTDRGFRRETQY

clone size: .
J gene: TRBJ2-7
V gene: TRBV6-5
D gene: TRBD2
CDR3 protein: ASSSGLAGGNYEQY

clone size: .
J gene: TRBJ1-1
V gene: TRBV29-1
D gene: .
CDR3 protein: SVEVGTEAF

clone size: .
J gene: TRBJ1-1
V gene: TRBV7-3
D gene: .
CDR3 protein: ASSQTGGTEAF

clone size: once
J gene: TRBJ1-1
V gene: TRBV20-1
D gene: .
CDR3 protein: SALDQAEAF

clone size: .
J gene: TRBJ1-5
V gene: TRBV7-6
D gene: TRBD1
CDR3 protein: ASSLTGVSNQPQH

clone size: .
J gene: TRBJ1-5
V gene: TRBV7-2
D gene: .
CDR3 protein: ASSLPGANQPQH

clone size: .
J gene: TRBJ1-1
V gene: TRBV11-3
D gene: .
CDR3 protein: ASSLDLFRTTEAF

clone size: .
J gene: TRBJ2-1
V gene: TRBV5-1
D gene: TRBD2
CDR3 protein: ASSREGTSGGNEQF

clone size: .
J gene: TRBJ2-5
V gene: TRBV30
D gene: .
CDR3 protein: AWSGLEYQETQY

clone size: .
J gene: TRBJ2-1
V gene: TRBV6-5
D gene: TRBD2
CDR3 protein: ASSWTSGANNEQF

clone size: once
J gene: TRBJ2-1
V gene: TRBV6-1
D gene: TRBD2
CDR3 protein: ASSASGRAQNEQF

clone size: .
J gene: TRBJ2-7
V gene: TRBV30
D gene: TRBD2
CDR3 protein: AWSELAGVGEQY

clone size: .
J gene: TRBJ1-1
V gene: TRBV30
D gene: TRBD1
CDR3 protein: AWSNPGQGMNTEAF

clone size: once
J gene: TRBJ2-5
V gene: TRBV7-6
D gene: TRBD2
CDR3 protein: ASSSGTSGETQY

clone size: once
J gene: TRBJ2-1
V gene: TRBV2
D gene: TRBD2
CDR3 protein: ASSEWWASGGQGNEQF

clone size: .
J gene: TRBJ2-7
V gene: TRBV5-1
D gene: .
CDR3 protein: ASSAMGSVRVPEQY

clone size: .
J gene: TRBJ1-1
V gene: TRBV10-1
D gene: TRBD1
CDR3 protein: ASSGQGWTEAF

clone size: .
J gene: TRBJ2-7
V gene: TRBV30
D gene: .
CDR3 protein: AWSVQLELEQY

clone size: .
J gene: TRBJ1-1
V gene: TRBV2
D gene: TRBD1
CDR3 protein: ASSVTGDRAF

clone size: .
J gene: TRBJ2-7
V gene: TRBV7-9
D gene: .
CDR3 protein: ASGTTYEQY

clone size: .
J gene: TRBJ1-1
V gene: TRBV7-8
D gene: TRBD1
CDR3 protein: ASSLALWRGRGYTEAF

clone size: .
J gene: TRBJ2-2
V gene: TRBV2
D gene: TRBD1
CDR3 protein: ASSEAPDREYGTGELF

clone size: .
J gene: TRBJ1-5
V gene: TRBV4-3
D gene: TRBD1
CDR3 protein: ASRMDRSDIQPQH

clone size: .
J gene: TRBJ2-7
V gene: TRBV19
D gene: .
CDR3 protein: ASSIYTGSYEQY

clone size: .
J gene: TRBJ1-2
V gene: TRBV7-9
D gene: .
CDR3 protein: ASSLVTVDGYT

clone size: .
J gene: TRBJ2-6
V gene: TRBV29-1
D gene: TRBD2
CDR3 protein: SALTAGGSGANVLT

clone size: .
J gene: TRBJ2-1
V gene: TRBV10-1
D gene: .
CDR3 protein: ASSDSVSEQF

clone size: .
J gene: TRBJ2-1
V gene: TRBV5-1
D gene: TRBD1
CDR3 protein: ASSLRTGSYNEQF

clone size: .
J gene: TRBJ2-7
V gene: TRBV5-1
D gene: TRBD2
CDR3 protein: ASSLMPSGGAYEQY

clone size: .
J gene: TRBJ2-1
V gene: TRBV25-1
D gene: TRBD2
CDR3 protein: ASIRTSGGARYNEQF

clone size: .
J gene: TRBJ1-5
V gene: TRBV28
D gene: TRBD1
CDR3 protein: ASILTGFNQPQH

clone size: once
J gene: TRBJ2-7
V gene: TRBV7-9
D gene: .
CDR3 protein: ASSLARAYEQY

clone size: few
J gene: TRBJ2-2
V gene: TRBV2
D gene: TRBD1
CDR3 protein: ASSPQTWTGGELF

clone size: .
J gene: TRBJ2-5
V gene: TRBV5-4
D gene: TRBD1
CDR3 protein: ASSDRQGAGETQY

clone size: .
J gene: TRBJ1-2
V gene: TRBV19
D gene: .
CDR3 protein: ASLGSGAARGYT

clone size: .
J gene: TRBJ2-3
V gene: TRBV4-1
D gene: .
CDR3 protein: ASSQAGRPGDTQY